The entry that follows covers one T cell receptor beta chain sequence. This CDR3 is built from 15 residues. Germline-derived CDR1 and CDR2 are MNHEY and SVGAGI. Trimming at V came to 1 base and at J to 9 bases, leaving 4 bases not matched to a gene. TCR beta chains were sequenced at survey level with immunoSEQ. Using immunoSEQ multiplex PCR, the repertoire was profiled, and TCRdb retains in-frame clones only, with some absent. The table shows about 68,000 clones, with 80% to 95% occurring only once. The gene calls are TRBV6-5 and TRBJ1-6; 9 bases are shared with TRBD1. The receptor was isolated from a man in his forties or fifties with rheumatoid arthritis. The specimen sequenced was PBMCs. CDR3 loop: CASSYFGQGFSPLHF. In nucleotides, the CDR3 is TGTGCCAGCAGTTACTTTGGACAGGGGTTTTCACCCCTCCACTTT.